Listed below are T cell receptor beta chains from one sample, sequenced in a study of radiotherapy plus CTLA-4 blockade in lung cancer. The repertoire was sequenced with immunoSEQ multiplex PCR; TCRdb's copy has only in-frame clones and lacks some. Of fewer than 35,000 clones listed, roughly 70% are singletons. Material: peripheral blood, obtained from a patient treated with radiotherapy plus ipilimumab. These receptor sequences come from a human donor with non-small cell lung cancer that progressed on radiotherapy plus ipilimumab. Each CDR3 is given with its conserved first and last residue. Each record gives: V gene, CDR3 length, D gene, J gene, clone size, CDR3 protein, CDR3 DNA. The D gene is left open where the match is weak. Not every row has a clone size; where given, it reads once, few, many or a size class.

V: TRBV5-1
length: 16
D: TRBD1
J: TRBJ2-1
size: .
CDR3: CASSWAGTVENREQFF
DNA: TGCGCCAGCAGCTGGGCCGGGACAGTGGAGAATAGGGAGCAGTTCTTC

V: TRBV9
length: 14
D: .
J: TRBJ2-1
size: few
CDR3: CASSVGGSPNEQFF
DNA: TGTGCCAGCAGCGTAGGAGGGAGCCCCAATGAGCAGTTCTTC

V: TRBV9
length: 15
D: .
J: TRBJ1-1
size: .
CDR3: CASRLGPGTNTEAFF
DNA: TGTGCCAGCAGATTGGGGCCCGGGACGAACACTGAAGCTTTCTTT

V: TRBV13
length: 16
D: TRBD1
J: TRBJ2-1
size: .
CDR3: CASMRYQGQGNNEQFF
DNA: TGTGCCAGCATGAGGTACCAGGGACAGGGAAACAATGAGCAGTTCTTC

V: TRBV6-5
length: 12
D: TRBD1
J: TRBJ1-2
size: .
CDR3: CASSPGTASYTF
DNA: TGTGCCAGCAGTCCAGGGACAGCCTCCTACACCTTC

V: TRBV30
length: 15
D: TRBD2
J: TRBJ2-7
size: .
CDR3: CAWSLTSGGRYEQYF
DNA: TGTGCCTGGAGCCTAACTAGCGGGGGACGCTACGAGCAGTACTTC

V: TRBV2
length: 15
D: .
J: TRBJ2-3
size: .
CDR3: CASNQPGRGTDTQYF
DNA: TGTGCCAGCAATCAACCGGGACGGGGCACAGATACGCAGTATTTT

V: TRBV6-6
length: 13
D: .
J: TRBJ1-1
size: .
CDR3: CASTHTDITEAFF
DNA: TGTGCCAGCACTCACACAGATATCACTGAAGCTTTCTTT

V: TRBV28
length: 14
D: .
J: TRBJ2-7
size: .
CDR3: CASSPLAEGSEQYF
DNA: TGTGCCAGCAGTCCCCTTGCCGAGGGGTCCGAGCAGTACTTC

V: TRBV7-3
length: 15
D: TRBD1
J: TRBJ2-5
size: .
CDR3: CASSPQRGQGETQYF
DNA: TGTGCCAGCAGCCCCCAAAGGGGACAGGGGGAGACCCAGTACTTC

V: TRBV4-3
length: 14
D: TRBD1
J: TRBJ2-7
size: .
CDR3: CASSHGTGRDEQYF
DNA: TGCGCCAGCAGCCACGGGACAGGGAGGGACGAGCAGTACTTC

V: TRBV7-8
length: 14
D: .
J: TRBJ2-7
size: .
CDR3: CASSTGHRAHEQYF
DNA: TGTGCCAGCAGCACGGGACATCGGGCACACGAGCAGTACTTC

V: TRBV27
length: 16
D: TRBD2
J: TRBJ2-1
size: once
CDR3: CASTKTSGNRHDEQFF
DNA: TGTGCCAGCACCAAGACTAGCGGGAACCGTCACGATGAGCAGTTCTTC

V: TRBV27
length: 15
D: .
J: TRBJ2-7
size: few
CDR3: CASSLEARAYYEQYF
DNA: TGTGCCAGCAGTTTGGAGGCGCGGGCGTACTACGAGCAGTACTTC

V: TRBV7-9
length: 14
D: .
J: TRBJ1-3
size: .
CDR3: CASSSTSSGNTIYF
DNA: TGTGCCAGCAGCTCGACATCGTCTGGAAACACCATATATTTT

V: TRBV18
length: 14
D: .
J: TRBJ2-5
size: .
CDR3: CASSPPVGQETQYF
DNA: TGTGCCAGCTCACCACCGGTGGGCCAAGAGACCCAGTACTTC

V: TRBV5-1
length: 14
D: .
J: TRBJ1-1
size: .
CDR3: CASSLDHLNTEAFF
DNA: TGCGCCAGCAGCTTGGACCACCTGAACACTGAAGCTTTCTTT

V: TRBV7-9
length: 13
D: .
J: TRBJ1-2
size: few
CDR3: CASSQANGYGYTF
DNA: TGTGCCAGCAGTCAAGCCAACGGCTATGGCTACACCTTC

V: TRBV28
length: 14
D: TRBD1
J: TRBJ2-5
size: .
CDR3: CASSSGTDQETQYF
DNA: TGTGCCAGCAGTTCCGGGACAGACCAAGAGACCCAGTACTTC

V: TRBV19
length: 13
D: TRBD1
J: TRBJ2-3
size: .
CDR3: CASSPDRADTQYF
DNA: TGTGCCAGTAGTCCAGACAGGGCAGATACGCAGTATTTT

V: TRBV9
length: 15
D: .
J: TRBJ1-3
size: once
CDR3: CASSVGGGSGNTIYF
DNA: TGTGCCAGCAGCGTAGGTGGAGGGTCTGGAAACACCATATATTTT

V: TRBV5-6
length: 19
D: .
J: TRBJ2-7
size: .
CDR3: CASSLGFLTGGTSTYEQYF
DNA: TGTGCCAGCAGCTTGGGTTTTCTCACGGGCGGGACCTCAACCTACGAGCAGTACTTC

V: TRBV6-1
length: 14
D: .
J: TRBJ1-1
size: .
CDR3: CASRRTDMNTEAFF
DNA: TGTGCCAGCAGGAGGACGGATATGAACACTGAAGCTTTCTTT

V: TRBV6-1
length: 19
D: .
J: TRBJ2-6
size: .
CDR3: CASSESSHLRISGANVLTF
DNA: TGTGCCAGCAGTGAATCGAGCCACCTGCGGATCTCTGGGGCCAACGTCCTGACTTTC

V: TRBV7-9
length: 16
D: TRBD2
J: TRBJ2-7
size: .
CDR3: CASSRGLSGRPHEQYF
DNA: TGTGCCAGCAGCCGAGGGCTAAGCGGGAGGCCCCACGAGCAGTACTTC

V: TRBV6-1
length: 15
D: .
J: TRBJ2-2
size: .
CDR3: CASSPIRGNTGELFF
DNA: TGTGCCAGCAGCCCAATTAGGGGGAACACCGGGGAGCTGTTTTTT

V: TRBV6-6
length: 14
D: .
J: TRBJ2-2
size: few
CDR3: CASSYAFNTGELFF
DNA: TGTGCCAGCAGTTACGCCTTTAACACCGGGGAGCTGTTTTTT

V: TRBV27
length: 13
D: .
J: TRBJ2-5
size: .
CDR3: CASSFQYQETQYF
DNA: TGTGCCAGCAGTTTCCAGTACCAAGAGACCCAGTACTTC

V: TRBV2
length: 15
D: .
J: TRBJ2-3
size: few
CDR3: CASSGDGIGTDTQYF
DNA: TGTGCCAGCAGTGGGGACGGGATTGGGACAGATACGCAGTATTTT

V: TRBV6-5
length: 15
D: TRBD2
J: TRBJ2-1
size: .
CDR3: CASSYGRGITDEQFF
DNA: TGTGCCAGCAGTTACGGGCGGGGGATTACCGATGAGCAGTTCTTC

V: TRBV9
length: 16
D: TRBD1
J: TRBJ1-1
size: .
CDR3: CASSVDRGAGQGTMVF
DNA: TGTGCCAGCAGCGTAGATCGAGGCGCAGGACAGGGGACAATGGTCTTT

V: TRBV10-3
length: 13
D: TRBD2
J: TRBJ2-7
size: few
CDR3: CATLSGRTYEQYF
DNA: TGTGCCACCCTTAGCGGGAGAACCTACGAGCAGTACTTC

V: TRBV13
length: 15
D: TRBD2
J: TRBJ2-5
size: .
CDR3: CASSFRREGGETQYF
DNA: TGTGCCAGCAGCTTCAGGCGGGAGGGTGGGGAGACCCAGTACTTC

V: TRBV7-2
length: 12
D: .
J: TRBJ1-3
size: few
CDR3: CASSYSGNTIYF
DNA: TGTGCCAGCAGCTACAGTGGAAACACCATATATTTT

V: TRBV15
length: 13
D: .
J: TRBJ1-4
size: few
CDR3: CATSIWGNEKLFF
DNA: TGTGCCACCAGCATCTGGGGGAATGAAAAACTGTTTTTT

V: TRBV7-8
length: 17
D: TRBD1
J: TRBJ2-7
size: .
CDR3: CASSPRPGTGTSYEQYF
DNA: TGTGCCAGCAGCCCCCGCCCCGGGACAGGGACTTCCTACGAGCAGTACTTC

V: TRBV18
length: 13
D: .
J: TRBJ2-2
size: .
CDR3: CASSPQGTGELFF
DNA: TGTGCCAGCTCACCTCAGGGAACCGGGGAGCTGTTTTTT

V: TRBV7-7
length: 16
D: .
J: TRBJ2-5
size: .
CDR3: CASSLVFGGRGETQYF
DNA: TGTGCTAGCAGCTTAGTCTTTGGGGGCCGAGGGGAGACCCAGTACTTC

V: TRBV4-1
length: 15
D: TRBD1
J: TRBJ2-7
size: .
CDR3: CASSQEIAGGYEQYF
DNA: TGCGCCAGCAGCCAAGAAATCGCAGGGGGCTACGAGCAGTACTTC

V: TRBV28
length: 13
D: .
J: TRBJ2-1
size: few
CDR3: CASSRTTYNEQFF
DNA: TGTGCCAGCAGCCGGACAACGTACAATGAGCAGTTCTTC

V: TRBV27
length: 13
D: .
J: TRBJ1-5
size: .
CDR3: CASRAGSYQPQHF
DNA: TGTGCCAGCAGAGCAGGGAGTTATCAGCCCCAGCATTTT

V: TRBV27
length: 16
D: .
J: TRBJ1-5
size: once
CDR3: CASSSSSGEKRQPQHF
DNA: TGTGCCAGCAGTTCCTCATCGGGGGAGAAGCGGCAGCCCCAGCATTTT

V: TRBV27
length: 16
D: .
J: TRBJ1-1
size: few
CDR3: CASSSYRQDLNTEAFF
DNA: TGTGCCAGCAGTTCCTATCGTCAGGATTTGAACACTGAAGCTTTCTTT

V: TRBV9
length: 16
D: TRBD1
J: TRBJ2-1
size: few
CDR3: CASSHYRGQSYNEQFF
DNA: TGTGCCAGCAGTCACTACCGGGGACAGTCCTACAATGAGCAGTTCTTC